A selection of T cell receptor beta chains follows, all from one sample in a study of T cell repertoires in cytomegalovirus infection. TCRdb itself ran the reads through MiXCR, one entry per CDR3 protein. The table includes roughly 230,000 distinct CDR3 sequences, 17% detected once. The sequencing input was CD8+ T cells from PBMCs. These TCRs come from a human donor in good health (CMV status not recorded). Some clones in this sample may be carry-over from other donors' samples. Both conserved end residues are part of each CDR3. A D gene is named only where the DNA matches it firmly. Size is stated for part of the rows, as once, few or many counts, or as a class when the clone is expanded.

d_gene,v_gene,abundance,j_gene,CDR3aa,CDR3nt
-,TRBV28,many,TRBJ2-3,CASSQESLTDTQYF,TGTGCCAGCAGTCAGGAGTCCCTCACAGATACGCAGTATTTT
TRBD2,TRBV20-1,-,TRBJ2-1,CSATSGGYNEQFF,TGCAGTGCCACTAGCGGGGGGTACAATGAGCAGTTCTTC
-,TRBV4-1,few,TRBJ1-1,CASSQVGTPRRLF,TGCGCCAGCAGCCAAGTGGGGACACCGAGGAGACTCTTT
TRBD1,TRBV7-3,many,TRBJ1-4,CASSPNWDRSNEKLFF,TGTGCCAGCAGCCCTAACTGGGACAGATCAAATGAAAAACTGTTTTTT
TRBD1,TRBV20-1,many,TRBJ1-1,CSAEKWDSFEAFF,TGCAGTGCGGAGAAGTGGGACAGCTTTGAAGCTTTCTTT
-,TRBV7-2,many,TRBJ1-1,CASSLTLGVYRGPNTEAFF,TGTGCCAGCAGCCTAACACTGGGGGTATATCGGGGACCGAACACTGAAGCTTTCTTT
TRBD2,TRBV7-4,many,TRBJ2-1,CASSLEAGVGYNEQFF,TGTGCCAGCAGCTTAGAAGCGGGGGTGGGCTACAATGAGCAGTTCTTC
TRBD2,TRBV29-1,many,TRBJ2-7,CSVEFTSGEPYEQYF,TGCAGCGTTGAGTTTACTAGCGGGGAACCGTACGAGCAGTACTTC
-,TRBV7-8,many,TRBJ1-1,CASSLTDTEAFF,TGTGCCAGCAGCTTAACAGACACTGAAGCTTTCTTT
TRBD2,TRBV7-8,many,TRBJ2-2,CASSLAIGGDTGELFF,TGTGCCAGCAGCTTAGCAATCGGGGGGGACACCGGGGAGCTGTTTTTT
TRBD2,TRBV4-1,many,TRBJ2-5,CASSQGLAGKYQETQYF,TGCGCCAGCAGCCAAGGACTAGCGGGGAAGTACCAAGAGACCCAGTACTTC
-,TRBV2,few,TRBJ2-5,CASSESVGGRETQYF,TGTGCCAGCAGTGAATCGGTTGGGGGCCGTGAGACCCAGTACTTC
TRBD2,TRBV4-1,-,TRBJ2-7,CASSQELKLAGEQYF,TGCGCCAGCAGCCAAGAGCTGAAACTAGCGGGTGAGCAGTACTTC
TRBD1,TRBV6-2/TRBV6-3,-,TRBJ1-2,CASSYNGQGSYGYTF,TGTGCCAGCAGTTATAACGGACAGGGAAGCTATGGCTACACCTTC
-,TRBV23-1,few,TRBJ2-4,CASSQSVGTWDIQYF,TGCGCCAGCAGTCAATCGGTGGGGACGTGGGACATTCAGTACTTC
-,TRBV20-1,-,TRBJ2-7,CSARFPDYYEQYF,TGCAGTGCTAGGTTTCCGGACTACTACGAGCAGTACTTC
TRBD2,TRBV9,few,TRBJ2-1,CASSDSIAGGTDEQFF,TGTGCCAGCAGCGATTCTATAGCGGGGGGTACCGATGAGCAGTTCTTC
TRBD1,TRBV7-2,many,TRBJ2-1,CASSRDSWEQFF,TGTGCCAGCAGCCGGGACAGTTGGGAGCAGTTCTTC
-,TRBV4-1,-,TRBJ1-1,CASSPSGYEAFF,TGTGCCAGCAGCCCCTCGGGGTATGAAGCTTTCTTT
-,TRBV19,many,TRBJ1-1,CASSIFGQNTEAFF,TGTGCCAGTAGTATTTTCGGGCAGAACACTGAAGCTTTCTTT
-,TRBV28,few,TRBJ1-2,CASISPKSGGYTF,TGTGCCAGCATAAGTCCCAAAAGCGGTGGCTACACCTTC
-,TRBV6-2/TRBV6-3,-,TRBJ2-1,CATSVGSYNEQFF,TGTGCGACCTCGGTAGGCTCCTACAATGAGCAGTTCTTC
-,TRBV7-8,many,TRBJ2-1,CASSPGPRAAYNEQFF,TGTGCCAGCAGCCCAGGACCCCGGGCGGCCTACAATGAGCAGTTCTTC
-,TRBV7-2,many,TRBJ2-7,CASSFGQLYEQYF,TGTGCCAGCAGCTTCGGACAGCTTTACGAGCAGTACTTC
TRBD2,TRBV19,many,TRBJ2-1,CAAAPSGGWNEQFF,TGTGCCGCCGCCCCTAGCGGGGGGTGGAATGAGCAGTTCTTC
-,TRBV27,-,TRBJ2-2,CASSFLRESGELFF,TGTGCCAGCAGTTTTCTCAGGGAAAGCGGGGAGCTGTTTTTT
-,TRBV29-1,few,TRBJ2-7,CSVSFEEYEQYF,TGCAGCGTGTCGTTTGAGGAATACGAGCAGTACTTC
-,TRBV7-3,many,TRBJ1-1,CASSPSGGLSEAFF,TGTGCCAGCAGCCCTTCCGGGGGGCTATCTGAAGCTTTCTTT
TRBD1,TRBV20-1,-,TRBJ2-7,CSAKTKGQGYEQYF,TGCAGTGCTAAAACGAAGGGACAGGGCTACGAGCAGTACTTC
-,TRBV5-1,-,TRBJ2-2,CASSFNEGVTGELFF,TGCGCCAGCAGCTTTAATGAGGGTGTCACCGGGGAGCTGTTTTTT
-,TRBV7-4,few,TRBJ1-1,CASSLPSPYGAFF,TGTGCCAGCAGCTTGCCGTCCCCCTACGGAGCTTTCTTT